The rows below give T cell receptor beta chains drawn from one sample of a study of blood T cell repertoires in COVID-19. Here immunoSEQ multiplex PCR was the method, and the copy in TCRdb shows in-frame clones only, minus some. Here the sample spans approximately 100,000 clones, around 90% being singletons. The specimen sequenced was peripheral blood. The receptors were sampled from a human donor with COVID-19, enrolled during active disease. The donor label of this sample is uncertain. Both conserved end residues are part of each CDR3. A D gene is named only where the DNA matches it firmly. Size values are once, few and many counts, or a class for expanded clones, and some rows have none.

D: NA
V: TRBV6-5
J: TRBJ1-4
size: NA
length: 14
DNA: TGTGCCAGCAGCGGGACACTTAACAATGAAAAACTGTTTTTT
CDR3: CASSGTLNNEKLFF

D: NA
V: TRBV19
J: TRBJ1-6
size: NA
length: 14
DNA: TGTGCCAGTAGCCGGAGGGCCCCCAATTCACCCCTCCACTTT
CDR3: CASSRRAPNSPLHF

D: TRBD1
V: TRBV5-1
J: TRBJ1-6
size: NA
length: 16
DNA: TGCGCCAGCAGCCCGCGGGTAGGACAGGGAGATTCACCCCTCCACTTT
CDR3: CASSPRVGQGDSPLHF

D: NA
V: TRBV12-2
J: TRBJ2-7
size: NA
length: 23
DNA: TGTGCAAGTCGCCCGAACCACGGCGTTAGGCCTGCCGGGACTAGCGGGATAAACTACGAGCAGTACTTC
CDR3: CASRPNHGVRPAGTSGINYEQYF

D: NA
V: TRBV7-3
J: TRBJ1-1
size: NA
length: 13
DNA: TGTGCCAGCAGCCCCCAGGCCCGCACTGAAGCTTTCTTT
CDR3: CASSPQARTEAFF

D: TRBD2
V: TRBV6-4
J: TRBJ2-3
size: NA
length: 16
DNA: TGTGCCAGCAGCCTTCTAGCGGGGGGGCTCGCAGATACGCAGTATTTT
CDR3: CASSLLAGGLADTQYF

D: TRBD1
V: TRBV7-9
J: TRBJ1-4
size: NA
length: 13
DNA: TGTGCCAGCAGCTGGGGACAGGGCGCAAAACTGTTTTTT
CDR3: CASSWGQGAKLFF

D: TRBD1
V: TRBV5-6
J: TRBJ1-5
size: NA
length: 16
DNA: TGTGCCAGCAGCTGGGGCTTGGGGGACAGGGGTCAGCCCCAGCATTTT
CDR3: CASSWGLGDRGQPQHF

D: TRBD1
V: TRBV18
J: TRBJ2-1
size: NA
length: 14
DNA: TGTGCCAGCTCACCACCTAACAGGGGAAATGAGCAGTTCTTC
CDR3: CASSPPNRGNEQFF

D: TRBD1
V: TRBV29-1
J: TRBJ1-2
size: NA
length: 12
DNA: TGCAGCGCACCGACAGGGTACTATGGCTACACCTTC
CDR3: CSAPTGYYGYTF

D: NA
V: TRBV4-1
J: TRBJ2-7
size: NA
length: 14
DNA: TGCGCCAGCAGCCAAGATTACCAGTTCTACGAGCAGTACTTC
CDR3: CASSQDYQFYEQYF

D: TRBD2
V: TRBV3-1/TRBV3-2
J: TRBJ2-3
size: NA
length: 16
DNA: TGTGCCAGCAGCCAAGACAGCGGGGGGCCCACAGATACGCAGTATTTT
CDR3: CASSQDSGGPTDTQYF

D: NA
V: TRBV12-3/TRBV12-4
J: TRBJ2-7
size: NA
length: 13
DNA: TGTGCCAGCAGTTTGCGGGGCGTCTACGAGCAGTACTTC
CDR3: CASSLRGVYEQYF

D: NA
V: TRBV12-3/TRBV12-4
J: TRBJ2-7
size: once
length: 12
DNA: TGTGCCAGCAGTTTCCGGGGTTACGAGCAGTACTTC
CDR3: CASSFRGYEQYF

D: TRBD1
V: TRBV10-3
J: TRBJ2-5
size: NA
length: 13
DNA: TGTGCCATCCGACAGGGTCCAGGAGAGACCCAGTACTTC
CDR3: CAIRQGPGETQYF

D: TRBD1
V: TRBV5-1
J: TRBJ1-6
size: NA
length: 15
DNA: TGCGCCAGCAGCACTGCCGGGACAGTTGATTCACCCCTCCACTTT
CDR3: CASSTAGTVDSPLHF

D: TRBD2
V: TRBV2
J: TRBJ2-7
size: once
length: 13
DNA: TGTGCCAGCAGTCGGGGACTATCCTACGAGCAGTACTTC
CDR3: CASSRGLSYEQYF

D: TRBD2
V: TRBV4-1
J: TRBJ2-5
size: few
length: 17
DNA: TGCGCCAGCAGCCACCGACTAGCGGGGGGGTACCAAGAGACCCAGTACTTC
CDR3: CASSHRLAGGYQETQYF

D: TRBD1
V: TRBV19
J: TRBJ1-5
size: NA
length: 15
DNA: TGTGCCAGTAGTTTCCAACAGGGGGTTGGTCAGCCCCAGCATTTT
CDR3: CASSFQQGVGQPQHF

D: NA
V: TRBV10-1
J: TRBJ2-6
size: NA
length: 13
DNA: TGCGCCAGCAGTGAAGCGGGGGCCAACGTCCTGACTTTC
CDR3: CASSEAGANVLTF

D: NA
V: TRBV29-1
J: TRBJ1-5
size: NA
length: 13
DNA: TGCAGCGTTGAAGGCGGGGAGGATCAGCCCCAGCATTTT
CDR3: CSVEGGEDQPQHF

D: TRBD1
V: TRBV10-3
J: TRBJ1-4
size: NA
length: 14
DNA: TGTGCCATCAGAGGGACAGGGGGGAATGAAAAACTGTTTTTT
CDR3: CAIRGTGGNEKLFF

D: TRBD1
V: TRBV29-1
J: TRBJ1-1
size: NA
length: 13
DNA: TGCAGCGTTGGCCTGACAGGGGCCACTGAAGCTTTCTTT
CDR3: CSVGLTGATEAFF

D: NA
V: TRBV2
J: TRBJ1-4
size: NA
length: 13
DNA: TGTGCCAGCATGAGCAGGGAGGGTGAAAAACTGTTTTTT
CDR3: CASMSREGEKLFF

D: TRBD1
V: TRBV6-4
J: TRBJ1-1
size: NA
length: 14
DNA: TGTGCCAGCAGGCAACAGGGGGGAGACACTGAAGCTTTCTTT
CDR3: CASRQQGGDTEAFF

D: TRBD2
V: TRBV7-2
J: TRBJ2-1
size: once
length: 15
DNA: TGTGCCAGCAGCCGTGGGAGGGCCAGGGTTAATGAGCAGTTCTTC
CDR3: CASSRGRARVNEQFF

D: NA
V: TRBV5-6
J: TRBJ1-1
size: NA
length: 15
DNA: TGTGCCAGCAGCTTGGCGGCGGGCATGAACACTGAAGCTTTCTTT
CDR3: CASSLAAGMNTEAFF

D: NA
V: TRBV5-1
J: TRBJ2-5
size: NA
length: 13
DNA: TGCGCCAGCAGCTTTTTTACAAGAGAGACCCAGTACTTC
CDR3: CASSFFTRETQYF

D: TRBD1
V: TRBV5-1
J: TRBJ1-1
size: NA
length: 16
DNA: TGCGCCAGCAGCTTGTCCGGGACAGTTACCAACACTGAAGCTTTCTTT
CDR3: CASSLSGTVTNTEAFF

D: NA
V: TRBV10-3
J: TRBJ1-3
size: NA
length: 17
DNA: TGTGCCATCAGTCAATCCGACAGTGGCCTCTTTAGAAACACCATATATTTT
CDR3: CAISQSDSGLFRNTIYF

D: NA
V: TRBV28
J: TRBJ1-1
size: NA
length: 14
DNA: TGTGCCAGCAGTTTACAGGGTCCGGACACTGAAGCTTTCTTT
CDR3: CASSLQGPDTEAFF

D: TRBD1
V: TRBV5-1
J: TRBJ2-7
size: NA
length: 16
DNA: TGCGCCAGCAGCGGTACGGACAGGGGGTTCGCCTACGAGCAGTACTTC
CDR3: CASSGTDRGFAYEQYF

D: NA
V: TRBV3-1/TRBV3-2
J: TRBJ2-7
size: once
length: 15
DNA: TGTGCCAGCAGCCAATCGGGGGGCCTCTCCTACGAGCAGTACTTC
CDR3: CASSQSGGLSYEQYF

D: TRBD1
V: TRBV19
J: TRBJ1-2
size: NA
length: 16
DNA: TGTGCCAGTAGTGCCGGTCCCGGGACAGGGTCGGAAGGCTACACCTTC
CDR3: CASSAGPGTGSEGYTF

D: TRBD1
V: TRBV5-1
J: TRBJ1-1
size: NA
length: 13
DNA: TGCGCCAGCAGCGAGACAGGGCCGGGTGAAGCTTTCTTT
CDR3: CASSETGPGEAFF

D: NA
V: TRBV5-1
J: TRBJ1-3
size: once
length: 15
DNA: TGCGCCAGCAGGCAGGGGCGCCTCTCTGGAAACACCATATATTTT
CDR3: CASRQGRLSGNTIYF

D: TRBD1
V: TRBV11-3
J: TRBJ2-7
size: NA
length: 15
DNA: TGTGCCAGCAGCTCACTTTTGACAGGGGTGGCGGAGCAGTACTTC
CDR3: CASSSLLTGVAEQYF

D: NA
V: TRBV11-2
J: TRBJ2-1
size: NA
length: 13
DNA: TGTGCCAGCAGCTTAGGCGGGGACTCGGAGCAGTTCTTC
CDR3: CASSLGGDSEQFF

D: TRBD1
V: TRBV5-1
J: TRBJ2-7
size: NA
length: 16
DNA: TGCGCCAGCAGCTTGGAATTGGCGGGACAGGCCTACGAGCAGTACTTC
CDR3: CASSLELAGQAYEQYF

D: TRBD1
V: TRBV2
J: TRBJ1-5
size: NA
length: 16
DNA: TGTGCCAGCAGCTGGACAGGGGGTACTAGCAATCAGCCCCAGCATTTT
CDR3: CASSWTGGTSNQPQHF

D: NA
V: TRBV6-5
J: TRBJ1-1
size: NA
length: 16
DNA: TGTGCCAGCAGTTACTCTGCGCGTGGGCAGTACACTGAAGCTTTCTTT
CDR3: CASSYSARGQYTEAFF